This TCR beta chain was found in a study of control samples from healthy donors and cancer patients. This CDR3 has 15 amino acids. V was cut by 1 base and J by 2 bases, with 12 bases left in between. CDR1 and CDR2 (germline): SGHRS, YFSETQ. Clones were sequenced by immunoSEQ multiplex PCR, and TCRdb holds only the in-frame ones, with some missing. The top ten clones hold roughly 40% of a sample with around 130,000 clones, more than 70% of them seen once. The sample taken for sequencing was blood. The receptor comes from a man in his fifties or sixties in good health. The chain couples TRBV5-1 to TRBJ2-5, with a possible D match to TRBD2 (6 bases). CDR3 region: CASSLSAAGQETQYF. The DNA of the CDR3 is TGCGCCAGCAGCTTGTCCGCGGCGGGACAAGAGACCCAGTACTTC.